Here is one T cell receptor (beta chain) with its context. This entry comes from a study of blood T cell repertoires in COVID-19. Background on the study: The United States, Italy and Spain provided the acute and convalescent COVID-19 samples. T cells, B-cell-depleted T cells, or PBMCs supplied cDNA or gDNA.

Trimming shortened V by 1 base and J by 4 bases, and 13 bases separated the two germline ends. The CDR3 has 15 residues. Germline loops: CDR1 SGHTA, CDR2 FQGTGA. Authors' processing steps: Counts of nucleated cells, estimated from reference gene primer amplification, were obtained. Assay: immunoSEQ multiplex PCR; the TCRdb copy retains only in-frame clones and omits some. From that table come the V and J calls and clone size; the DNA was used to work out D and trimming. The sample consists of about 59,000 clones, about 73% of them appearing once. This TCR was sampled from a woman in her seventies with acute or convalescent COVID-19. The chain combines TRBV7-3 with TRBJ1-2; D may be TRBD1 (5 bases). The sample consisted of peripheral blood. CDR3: CASSLSGGESYGYTF. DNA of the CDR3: TGTGCCAGCAGCTTAAGCGGGGGAGAGAGCTATGGCTACACCTTC.